This T cell receptor (beta chain) was sequenced in a study of cytomegalovirus exposure and HLA in healthy donors. Notes on the study in general: The later analysis indicated that the majority of CMV-associated TCR beta chains appeared HLA-restricted.

A multiplex PCR was run with 60 Vbeta primers and 13 Jbeta primers. The data were produced by immunoSEQ multiplex PCR, yet TCRdb's version contains in-frame clones alone and is incomplete. The table shows around 99,000 clones, with roughly 69% occurring only once. As to this clone: Its antigen remains unknown.

Trimming pared 6 bases from V and 8 bases from J, leaving 23 bases between. CDR1 and CDR2 from the germline V gene are WNHNN and SYGVQD (reference sequence). The CDR3 has 16 residues. This sequence joins TRBV10-1 and TRBJ2-1, with D possibly TRBD2 on 8 matching bases. This clonotype was sampled from a woman in her 30s in good health and CMV-seronegative. Sequenced: PBMCs. The CDR3 spells CASSEQGSGGIYEQFF. DNA for the CDR3: TGCGCCAGCAGCGAACAGGGGTCGGGAGGGATCTATGAGCAGTTCTTC.